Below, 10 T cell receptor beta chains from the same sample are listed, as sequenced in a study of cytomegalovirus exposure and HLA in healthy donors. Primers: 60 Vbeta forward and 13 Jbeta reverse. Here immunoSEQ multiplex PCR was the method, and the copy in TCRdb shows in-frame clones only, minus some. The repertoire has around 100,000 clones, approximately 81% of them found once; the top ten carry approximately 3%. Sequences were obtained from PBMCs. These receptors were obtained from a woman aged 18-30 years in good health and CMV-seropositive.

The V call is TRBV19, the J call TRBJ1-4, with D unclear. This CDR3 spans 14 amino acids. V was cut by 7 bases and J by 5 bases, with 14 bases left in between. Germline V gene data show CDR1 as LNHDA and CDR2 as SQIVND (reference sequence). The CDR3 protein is CASKPGGWNEKLFF. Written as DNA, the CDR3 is TGTGCCAGTAAACCGGGTGGGTGGAATGAAAAACTGTTTTTT.

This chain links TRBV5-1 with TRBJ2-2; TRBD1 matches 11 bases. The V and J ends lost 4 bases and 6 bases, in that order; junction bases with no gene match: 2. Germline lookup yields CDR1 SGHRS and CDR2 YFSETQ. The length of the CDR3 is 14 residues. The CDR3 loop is CASSLGQGAGELFF. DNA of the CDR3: TGCGCCAGCAGCCTGGGACAGGGGGCCGGGGAGCTGTTTTTT.

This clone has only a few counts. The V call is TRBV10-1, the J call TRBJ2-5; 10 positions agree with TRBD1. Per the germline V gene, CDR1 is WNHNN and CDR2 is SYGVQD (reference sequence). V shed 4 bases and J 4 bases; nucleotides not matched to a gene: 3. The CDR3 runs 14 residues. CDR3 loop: CASSARTGGETQYF. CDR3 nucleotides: TGCGCCAGCAGTGCGAGGACAGGGGGAGAGACCCAGTACTTC.

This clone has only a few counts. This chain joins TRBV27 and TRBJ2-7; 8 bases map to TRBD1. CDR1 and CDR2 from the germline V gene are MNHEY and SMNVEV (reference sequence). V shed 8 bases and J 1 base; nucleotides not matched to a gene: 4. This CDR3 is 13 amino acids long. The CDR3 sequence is CASLDRASYEQYF. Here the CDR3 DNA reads TGTGCCAGCTTGGACAGGGCATCCTACGAGCAGTACTTC.

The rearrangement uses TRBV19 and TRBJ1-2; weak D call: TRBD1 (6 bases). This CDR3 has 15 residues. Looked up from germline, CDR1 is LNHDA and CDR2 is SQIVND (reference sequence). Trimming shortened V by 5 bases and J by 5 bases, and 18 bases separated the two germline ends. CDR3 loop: CASSALIGQRYGYTF. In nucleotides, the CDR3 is TGTGCCAGTAGTGCCCTTATTGGACAGAGATATGGCTACACCTTC.

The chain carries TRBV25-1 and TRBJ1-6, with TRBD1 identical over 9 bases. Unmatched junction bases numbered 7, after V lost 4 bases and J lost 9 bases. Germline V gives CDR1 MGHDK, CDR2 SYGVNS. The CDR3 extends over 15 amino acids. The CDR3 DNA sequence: TGTGCCAGCAGTGCCTCGGGACAGGGTCGTTCACCCCTCCACTTT. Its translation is CASSASGQGRSPLHF.

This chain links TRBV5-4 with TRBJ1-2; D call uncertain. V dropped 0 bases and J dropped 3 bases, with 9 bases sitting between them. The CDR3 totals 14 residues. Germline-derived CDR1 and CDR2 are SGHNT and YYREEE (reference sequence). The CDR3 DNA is TGTGCCAGCAGCTTGGCCTTACTCGACTATGGCTACACCTTC. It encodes CASSLALLDYGYTF.

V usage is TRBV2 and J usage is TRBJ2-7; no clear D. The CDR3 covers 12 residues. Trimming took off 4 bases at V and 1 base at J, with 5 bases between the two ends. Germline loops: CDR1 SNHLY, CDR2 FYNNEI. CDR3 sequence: CASSVGSYEQYF. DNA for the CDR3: TGTGCCAGCAGTGTCGGGTCCTACGAGCAGTACTTC.

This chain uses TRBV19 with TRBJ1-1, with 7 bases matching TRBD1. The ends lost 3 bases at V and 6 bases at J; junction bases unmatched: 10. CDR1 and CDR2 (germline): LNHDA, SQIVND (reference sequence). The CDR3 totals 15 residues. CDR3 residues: CASSIIPGQGAEAFF. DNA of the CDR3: TGTGCCAGTAGTATTATCCCCGGGCAGGGGGCTGAAGCTTTCTTT.

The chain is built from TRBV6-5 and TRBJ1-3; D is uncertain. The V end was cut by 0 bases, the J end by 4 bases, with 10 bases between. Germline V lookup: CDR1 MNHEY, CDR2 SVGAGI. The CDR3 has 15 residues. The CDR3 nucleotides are TGTGCCAGCAGTTACTCGAGTACGGGGGGAAACACCATATATTTT. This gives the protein CASSYSSTGGNTIYF.